Following are 8 T cell receptor beta chains from one sample sequenced in a study of blood T cell repertoires in COVID-19 (dated by TCRdb to between 2020 and 2021). Library preparation used the immunoSEQ multiplex PCR assay. Held by TCRdb, this immuneACCESS table contains in-frame sequences only and omits some clones. Under half of the omission traces to an unresolved V gene where checked; the cause of the rest is unknown. Here the sample has approximately 150,000 clones; about 83% occur a single time. The ten largest clonotypes hold around 1.4% of the sample. Sequencing input: peripheral blood. These receptors came from a human donor in a cohort sampled during active COVID-19.

This clone was seen a handful of times. The rearrangement uses TRBV3-1 (or the pseudogene TRBV3-2) and TRBJ1-2; 9 nucleotides line up with TRBD1. CDR1 and CDR2 from the germline V gene are LGHDT and YNNKEL (reference sequence). The junction had 11 bases not matched to a gene; V was cut back by 4 bases and J by 8 bases. There are 15 residues in the CDR3. Here the CDR3 DNA reads TGTGCCAGCAGCCCCAGTGGGGACAGGGTTTCCGGCTACACCTTC. This sequence encodes CASSPSGDRVSGYTF.

J is TRBJ2-5 and V is TRBV11-2; D is possibly TRBD2 (6 bases). Trimming left V 2 bases short and J 5 bases short, with 12 bases between. Germline V gene data show CDR1 as SGHAT and CDR2 as FQNNGV. The CDR3 is made up of 14 amino acids. CDR3 nucleotides: TGTGCCAGCAGCTTATCCGGGGGTTGGGAGACCCAGTACTTC. Amino acid sequence: CASSLSGGWETQYF.

This chain links TRBV24-1 with TRBJ2-1; D might be TRBD1 (6 bases). Germline CDR1 and CDR2: KGHDR and SFDVKD. V was trimmed by 3 bases and J by 2 bases, leaving 10 bases between them. The CDR3 has 15 residues. The CDR3 DNA reads TGTGCCACCAGTGATGTCAGGGGCCCCTACAATGAGCAGTTCTTC. The encoded protein is CATSDVRGPYNEQFF.

This clone has a handful of counts. The CDR3 is CASTASFSTDTQYF. CDR3 in DNA: TGTGCCAGCACAGCCTCCTTTAGCACAGATACGCAGTATTTT. The V gene is TRBV10-3, the J gene TRBJ2-3; D not certain. CDR3 length equals 14 residues. V lost 10 bases and J lost 0, with 14 bases in between. Germline V gene lookup returns CDR1 ENHRY and CDR2 SYGVKD.

This chain connects TRBV7-9 to TRBJ2-7, with 8 positions matching TRBD1. V shed 5 bases, J shed 6 bases, and the junction held 6 bases outside the gene matches. The V gene's germline CDR1 is SEHNR and CDR2 FQNEAQ (reference sequence). CDR3 length: 13 amino acids. The CDR3 is CASSLRQGSEQYF. The CDR3 DNA reads as TGTGCCAGCAGCCTTCGACAGGGGTCCGAGCAGTACTTC.

The gene calls are TRBV5-1 and TRBJ2-3; 13 bases fit TRBD2. This CDR3 spans 16 amino acids. With 2 bases clipped from V and 7 bases from J, the junction kept 7 bases outside the gene matches. CDR1 and CDR2 (germline): SGHRS, YFSETQ. CDR3 sequence: CASSLPGTSGTNTQYF. In DNA, the CDR3 is TGCGCCAGCAGCTTACCCGGGACTAGCGGGACCAATACGCAGTATTTT. Based on the CDR3 plus reference TRBV5-1 and TRBJ2-3, the full variable domain is KAGVTQTPRYLIKTRGQQVTLSCSPISGHRSVSWYQQTPGQGLQFLFEYFSETQRNKGNFPGRFSGRQFSNSRSEMNVSTLELGDSALYLCASSLPGTSGTNTQYFGPGTRLTVL.

This clone was detected once. The chain is built from TRBV9 and TRBJ2-3, with 12 bases matching TRBD2. The CDR3 has 18 amino acids. Losses at the gene ends were 0 bases for V and 2 bases for J; bases not matched to a gene: 7. CDR1 is SGDLS and CDR2 is YYNGEE in the germline V gene. CDR3 DNA: TGTGCCAGCAGCGTAGGGGCTAGCGGGAGGGCTATCACAGATACGCAGTATTTT. Its translation: CASSVGASGRAITDTQYF. The variable domain in full, with the rest retrieved from reference TRBV9 and TRBJ2-3, is DSGVTQTPKHLITATGQRVTLRCSPRSGDLSVYWYQQSLDQGLQFLIQYYNGEERAKGNILERFSAQQFPDLHSELNLSSLELGDSALYFCASSVGASGRAITDTQYFGPGTRLTVL.

The chain combines TRBV24-1 with TRBJ1-2; D gene ambiguous. Germline V gene lookup returns CDR1 KGHDR and CDR2 SFDVKD. CDR3 size: 17 residues. V lost 2 bases and J 1 base, leaving 16 bases between the germline ends. CDR3 sequence: CATSDSRRAGNNYGYTF. In nucleotides, the CDR3 is TGTGCCACCAGTGATTCTCGCCGGGCGGGAAATAACTATGGCTACACCTTC.